This TCR beta chain appears in the sequencing data of a study of T cell changes during pregnancy in multiple sclerosis. With 6 bases clipped from V and 2 bases from J, the junction kept 4 bases outside the gene matches. CDR1 LNHDA and CDR2 SQIVND come from the germline V gene (reference sequence). The CDR3 totals 14 residues. Here immunoSEQ multiplex PCR was the method, and the copy in TCRdb shows in-frame clones only, minus some. This table holds about 80,000 clones, about 92% found once. Source: peripheral blood, taken before pregnancy. This clonotype originated in a female donor with multiple sclerosis, enrolled in a pregnancy study. The chain recombines TRBV19 with TRBJ2-1; 7 positions agree with TRBD2. The DNA of the CDR3 is TGTGCCAGTAGGGCCAGCGGGACCTACAATGAGCAGTTCTTC. This sequence encodes CASRASGTYNEQFF.